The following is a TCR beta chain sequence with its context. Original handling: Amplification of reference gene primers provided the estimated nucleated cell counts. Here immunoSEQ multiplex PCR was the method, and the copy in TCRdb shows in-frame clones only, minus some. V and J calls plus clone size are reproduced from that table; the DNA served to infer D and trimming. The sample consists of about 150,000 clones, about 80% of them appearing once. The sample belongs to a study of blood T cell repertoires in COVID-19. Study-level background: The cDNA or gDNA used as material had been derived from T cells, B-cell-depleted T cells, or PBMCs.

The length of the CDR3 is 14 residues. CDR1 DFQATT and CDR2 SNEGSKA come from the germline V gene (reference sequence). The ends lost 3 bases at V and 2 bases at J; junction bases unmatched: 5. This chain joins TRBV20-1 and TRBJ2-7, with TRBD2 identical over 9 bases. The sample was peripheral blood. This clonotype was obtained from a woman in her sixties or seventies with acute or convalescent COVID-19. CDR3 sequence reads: CSASNERGAYEQYF. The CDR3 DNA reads TGCAGTGCTAGTAACGAGCGGGGGGCCTACGAGCAGTACTTC.